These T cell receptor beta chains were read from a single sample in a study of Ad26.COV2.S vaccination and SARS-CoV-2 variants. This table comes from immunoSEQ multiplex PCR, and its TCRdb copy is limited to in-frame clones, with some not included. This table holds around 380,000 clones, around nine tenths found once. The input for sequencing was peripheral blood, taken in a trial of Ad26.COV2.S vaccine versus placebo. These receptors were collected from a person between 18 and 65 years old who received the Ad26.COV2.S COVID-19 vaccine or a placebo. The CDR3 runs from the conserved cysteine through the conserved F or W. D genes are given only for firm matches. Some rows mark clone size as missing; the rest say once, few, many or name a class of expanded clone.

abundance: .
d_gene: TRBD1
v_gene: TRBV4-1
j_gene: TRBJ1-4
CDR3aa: CASSQPTTGQGSYKLFF
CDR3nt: TGCGCCAGCAGCCAACCTACCACGGGACAGGGATCGTACAAACTGTTTTTT

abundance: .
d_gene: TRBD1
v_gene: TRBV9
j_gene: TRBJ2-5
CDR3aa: CASSAGQGRGETQYF
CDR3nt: TGTGCCAGCAGCGCGGGACAGGGGCGAGGAGAGACCCAGTACTTC

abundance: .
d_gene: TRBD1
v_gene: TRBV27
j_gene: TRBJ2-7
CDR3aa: CASSLGQGDEQYF
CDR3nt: TGTGCCAGCAGTTTGGGGCAGGGGGACGAGCAGTACTTC

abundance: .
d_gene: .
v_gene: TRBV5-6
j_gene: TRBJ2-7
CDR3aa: CASSLKGAVSYEQYF
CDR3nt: TGTGCCAGCAGCTTAAAAGGGGCAGTTAGCTACGAGCAGTACTTC

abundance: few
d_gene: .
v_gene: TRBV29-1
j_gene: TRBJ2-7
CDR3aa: CSVEGFSYEQYF
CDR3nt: TGCAGCGTTGAAGGGTTTTCCTACGAGCAGTACTTC

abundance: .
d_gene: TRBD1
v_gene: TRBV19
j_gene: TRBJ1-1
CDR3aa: CASRVGGGVNTEAFF
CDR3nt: TGTGCCAGTAGAGTCGGAGGGGGCGTAAACACTGAAGCTTTCTTT

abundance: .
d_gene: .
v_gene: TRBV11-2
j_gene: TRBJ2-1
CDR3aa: CASSLGGVGTEQFF
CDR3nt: TGTGCCAGCAGCTTAGGGGGTGTCGGGACTGAGCAGTTCTTC

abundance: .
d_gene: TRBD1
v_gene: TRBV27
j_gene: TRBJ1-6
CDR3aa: CASSPRQGASPLHF
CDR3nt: TGTGCCAGCAGTCCGAGACAGGGGGCTTCACCCCTCCACTTT

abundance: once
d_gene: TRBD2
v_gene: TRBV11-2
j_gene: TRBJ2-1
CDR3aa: CASSHSGGAREQFF
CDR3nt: TGTGCCAGCAGTCATAGCGGGGGGGCGCGGGAGCAGTTCTTC

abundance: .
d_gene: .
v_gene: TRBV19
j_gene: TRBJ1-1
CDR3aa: CASSPSRTVNTEAFF
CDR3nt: TGTGCCAGTAGTCCCTCAAGGACAGTGAACACTGAAGCTTTCTTT

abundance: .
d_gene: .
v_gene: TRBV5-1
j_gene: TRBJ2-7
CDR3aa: CASSSTSYEQYF
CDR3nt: TGCGCCAGCAGCTCCACCAGCTACGAGCAGTACTTC

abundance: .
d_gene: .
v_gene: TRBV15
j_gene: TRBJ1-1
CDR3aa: CATSRTAGLLLPQGFF
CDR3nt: TGTGCCACCAGCAGGACAGCCGGGCTTCTGCTCCCGCAAGGTTTCTTT

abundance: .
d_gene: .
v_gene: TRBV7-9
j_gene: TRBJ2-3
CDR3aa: CASSLVLTESTDTQYF
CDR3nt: TGTGCCAGCAGCTTAGTTTTGACTGAAAGCACAGATACGCAGTATTTT

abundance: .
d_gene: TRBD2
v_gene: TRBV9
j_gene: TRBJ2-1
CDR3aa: CASSVAGLAFEQFF
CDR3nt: TGTGCCAGCAGCGTAGCGGGACTAGCGTTTGAGCAGTTCTTC

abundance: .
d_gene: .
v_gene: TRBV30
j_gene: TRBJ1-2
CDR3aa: CAWSVFYGYTF
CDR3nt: TGTGCCTGGAGTGTATTTTATGGCTACACCTTC

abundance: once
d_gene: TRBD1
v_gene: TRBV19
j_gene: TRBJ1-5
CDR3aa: CASSADRGRINQPQHF
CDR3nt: TGTGCCAGTAGTGCAGACAGGGGGAGGATCAATCAGCCCCAGCATTTT

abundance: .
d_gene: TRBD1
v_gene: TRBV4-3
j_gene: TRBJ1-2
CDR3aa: CASSQGAGQDYGYTF
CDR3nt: TGCGCCAGCAGCCAAGGGGCGGGACAGGACTATGGCTACACCTTC

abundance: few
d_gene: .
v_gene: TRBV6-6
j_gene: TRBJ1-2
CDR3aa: CASRTPGGGDGYTF
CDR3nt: TGTGCCAGCAGAACACCTGGTGGAGGGGATGGCTACACCTTC

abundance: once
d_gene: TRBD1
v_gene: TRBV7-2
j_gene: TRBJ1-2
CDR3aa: CAREPYRGLYGYTF
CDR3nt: TGTGCCAGAGAGCCCTACAGGGGGCTTTACGGCTACACCTTC

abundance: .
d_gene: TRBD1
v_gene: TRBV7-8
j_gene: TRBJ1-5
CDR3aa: CASSDNTGATSQPQHF
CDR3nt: TGTGCCAGCAGCGATAATACAGGGGCCACTTCTCAGCCCCAGCATTTT

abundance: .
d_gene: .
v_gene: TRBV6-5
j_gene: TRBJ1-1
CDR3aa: CASRALTEWTEAFF
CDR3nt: TGTGCCAGCAGAGCCCTCACTGAATGGACTGAAGCTTTCTTT

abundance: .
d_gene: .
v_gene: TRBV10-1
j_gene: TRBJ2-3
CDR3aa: CASSETGVNIDTQYF
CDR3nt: TGCGCCAGCAGTGAGACCGGGGTAAACATAGATACGCAGTATTTT

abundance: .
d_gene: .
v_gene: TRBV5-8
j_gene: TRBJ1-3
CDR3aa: CASSTRGVGNTIYF
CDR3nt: TGTGCCAGCAGCACCCGGGGGGTCGGAAACACCATATATTTT